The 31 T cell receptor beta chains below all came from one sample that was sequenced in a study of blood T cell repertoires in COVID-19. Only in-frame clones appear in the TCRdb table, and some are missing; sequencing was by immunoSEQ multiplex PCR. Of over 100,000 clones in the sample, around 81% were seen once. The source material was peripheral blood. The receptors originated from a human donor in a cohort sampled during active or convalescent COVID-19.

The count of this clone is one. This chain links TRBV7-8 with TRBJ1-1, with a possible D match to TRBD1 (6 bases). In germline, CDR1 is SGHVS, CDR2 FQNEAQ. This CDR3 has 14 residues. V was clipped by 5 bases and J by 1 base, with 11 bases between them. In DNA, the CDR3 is TGTGCCAGCAGCCGGGGGCGGGGGAACACTGAAGCTTTCTTT. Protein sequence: CASSRGRGNTEAFF.

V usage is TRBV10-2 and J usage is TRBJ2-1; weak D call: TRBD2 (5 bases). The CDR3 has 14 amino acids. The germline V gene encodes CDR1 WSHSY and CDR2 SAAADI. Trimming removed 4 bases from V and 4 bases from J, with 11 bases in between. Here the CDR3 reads CASSASGIYNEQFF. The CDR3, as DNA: TGCGCCAGCAGTGCCTCGGGAATATACAATGAGCAGTTCTTC.

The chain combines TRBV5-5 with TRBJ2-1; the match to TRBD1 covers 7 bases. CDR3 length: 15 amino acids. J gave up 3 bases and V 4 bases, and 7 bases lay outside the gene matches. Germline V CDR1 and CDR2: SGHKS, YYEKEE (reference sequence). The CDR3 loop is CASSPTGMGYNEQFF. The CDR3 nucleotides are TGTGCCAGCAGCCCGACAGGGATGGGCTACAATGAGCAGTTCTTC.

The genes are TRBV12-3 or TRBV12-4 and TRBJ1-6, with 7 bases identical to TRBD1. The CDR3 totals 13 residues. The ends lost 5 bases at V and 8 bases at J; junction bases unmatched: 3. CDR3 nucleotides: TGTGCCAGCAGTGTCAGGGGGTATTCACCCCTCCACTTT. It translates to CASSVRGYSPLHF.

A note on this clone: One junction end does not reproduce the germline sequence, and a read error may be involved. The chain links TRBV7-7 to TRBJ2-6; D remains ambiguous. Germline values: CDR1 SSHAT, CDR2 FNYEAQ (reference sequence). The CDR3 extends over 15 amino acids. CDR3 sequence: CASSPGSSGANVLTF. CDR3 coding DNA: TGTGCTAGCAGCCCTGGTAGCTCTGGGGCCAACGTCCTGACTTTC.

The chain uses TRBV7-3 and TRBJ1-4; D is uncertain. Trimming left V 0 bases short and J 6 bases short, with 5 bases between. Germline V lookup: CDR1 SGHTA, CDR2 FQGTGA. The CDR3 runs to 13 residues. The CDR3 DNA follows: TGTGCCAGCAGCTTAACTCCGGATGAAAAACTGTTTTTT. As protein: CASSLTPDEKLFF.

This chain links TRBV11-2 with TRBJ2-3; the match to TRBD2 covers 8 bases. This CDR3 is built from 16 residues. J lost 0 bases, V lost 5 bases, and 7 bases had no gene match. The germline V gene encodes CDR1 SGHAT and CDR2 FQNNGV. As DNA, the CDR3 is TGTGCCAGCAGCGTCCTAGCGGGTGCTAGCACAGATACGCAGTATTTT. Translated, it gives CASSVLAGASTDTQYF.

CDR3 residues: CASQSYNEQFF. DNA of the CDR3: TGTGCCAGCCAATCCTACAATGAGCAGTTCTTC. The J gene is TRBJ2-1, the V gene TRBV12-3 or TRBV12-4, with no clear D. CDR3 length: 11 amino acids. Deletions cut 8 bases from V and 1 base from J, with 3 bases between.

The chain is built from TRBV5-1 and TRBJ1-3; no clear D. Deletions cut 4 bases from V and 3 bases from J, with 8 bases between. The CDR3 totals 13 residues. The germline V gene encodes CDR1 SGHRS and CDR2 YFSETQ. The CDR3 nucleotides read TGCGCCAGCAGCCGGGAAGGTGGAAACACCATATATTTT. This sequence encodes CASSREGGNTIYF.

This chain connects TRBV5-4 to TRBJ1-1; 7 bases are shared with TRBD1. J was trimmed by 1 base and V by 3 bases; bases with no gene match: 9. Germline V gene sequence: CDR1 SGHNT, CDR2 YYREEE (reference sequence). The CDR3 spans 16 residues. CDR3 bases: TGTGCCAGCAGCTCGGGACAGAAAGTTCGGAACACTGAAGCTTTCTTT. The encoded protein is CASSSGQKVRNTEAFF.

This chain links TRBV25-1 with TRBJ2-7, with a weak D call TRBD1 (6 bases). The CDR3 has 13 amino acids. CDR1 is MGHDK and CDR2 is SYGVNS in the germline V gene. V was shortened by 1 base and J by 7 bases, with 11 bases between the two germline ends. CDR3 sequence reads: CASSELIGGEQYF. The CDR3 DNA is TGTGCCAGCAGTGAATTGATAGGGGGAGAGCAGTACTTC.

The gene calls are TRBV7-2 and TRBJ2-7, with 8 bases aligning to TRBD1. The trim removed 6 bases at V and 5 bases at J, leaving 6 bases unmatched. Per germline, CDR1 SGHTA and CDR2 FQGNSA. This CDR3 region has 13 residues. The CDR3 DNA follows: TGTGCCAGCAGTCGGACAGGGAAAAACGAGCAGTACTTC. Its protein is CASSRTGKNEQYF.

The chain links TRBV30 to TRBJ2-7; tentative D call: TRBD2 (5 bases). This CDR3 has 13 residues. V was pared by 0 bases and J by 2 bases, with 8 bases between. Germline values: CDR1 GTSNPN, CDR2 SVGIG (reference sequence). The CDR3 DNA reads TGTGCCTGGAGTGTTTCACTAGCCTACGAGCAGTACTTC. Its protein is CAWSVSLAYEQYF.

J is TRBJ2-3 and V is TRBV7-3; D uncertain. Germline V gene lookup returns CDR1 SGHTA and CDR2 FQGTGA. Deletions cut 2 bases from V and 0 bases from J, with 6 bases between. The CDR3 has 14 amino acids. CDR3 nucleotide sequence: TGTGCCAGCAGCTTAGGCACGAGCACAGATACGCAGTATTTT. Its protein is CASSLGTSTDTQYF.

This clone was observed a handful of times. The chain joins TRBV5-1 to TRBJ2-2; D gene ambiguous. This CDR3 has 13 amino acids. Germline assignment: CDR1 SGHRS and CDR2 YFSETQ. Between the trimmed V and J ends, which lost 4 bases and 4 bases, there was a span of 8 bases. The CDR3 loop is CASSPDFTGELFF. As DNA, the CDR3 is TGCGCCAGCAGCCCAGACTTCACCGGGGAGCTGTTTTTT.

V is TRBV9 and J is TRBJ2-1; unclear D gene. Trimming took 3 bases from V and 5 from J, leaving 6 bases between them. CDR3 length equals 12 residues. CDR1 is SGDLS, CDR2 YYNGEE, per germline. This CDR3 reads CASSDLNNEQFF. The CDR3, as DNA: TGTGCCAGCAGCGATCTAAACAATGAGCAGTTCTTC.

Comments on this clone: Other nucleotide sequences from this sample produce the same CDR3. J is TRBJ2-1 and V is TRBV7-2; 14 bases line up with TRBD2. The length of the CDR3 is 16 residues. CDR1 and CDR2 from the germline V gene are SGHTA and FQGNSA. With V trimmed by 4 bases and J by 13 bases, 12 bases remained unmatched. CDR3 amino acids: CASSSTTSGGAREQFF. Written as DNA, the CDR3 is TGTGCCAGCAGCTCTACGACTAGCGGGGGGGCTCGTGAACAGTTCTTC.

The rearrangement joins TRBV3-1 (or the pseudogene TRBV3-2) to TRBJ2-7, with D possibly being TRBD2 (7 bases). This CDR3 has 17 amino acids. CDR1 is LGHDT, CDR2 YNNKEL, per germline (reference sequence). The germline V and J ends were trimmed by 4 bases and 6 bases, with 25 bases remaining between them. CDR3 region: CASSRWGGRAARSEQYF. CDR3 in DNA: TGTGCCAGCAGCCGATGGGGGGGCCGGGCCGCGCGATCCGAGCAGTACTTC.

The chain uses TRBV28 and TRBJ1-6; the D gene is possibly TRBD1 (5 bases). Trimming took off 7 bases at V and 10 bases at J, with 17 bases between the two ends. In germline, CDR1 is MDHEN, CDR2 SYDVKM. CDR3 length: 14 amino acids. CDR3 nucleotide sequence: TGTGCCAGCACAACGAGGGGAGGAGCGTCACCCCTCCACTTT. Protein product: CASTTRGGASPLHF.

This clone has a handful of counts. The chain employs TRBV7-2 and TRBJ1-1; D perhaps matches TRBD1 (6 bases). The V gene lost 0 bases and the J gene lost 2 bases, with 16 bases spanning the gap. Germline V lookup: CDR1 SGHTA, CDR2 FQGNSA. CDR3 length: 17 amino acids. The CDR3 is CASSLAAPPGQNTEAFF. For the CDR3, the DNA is TGTGCCAGCAGCTTAGCAGCGCCACCGGGACAAAACACTGAAGCTTTCTTT.

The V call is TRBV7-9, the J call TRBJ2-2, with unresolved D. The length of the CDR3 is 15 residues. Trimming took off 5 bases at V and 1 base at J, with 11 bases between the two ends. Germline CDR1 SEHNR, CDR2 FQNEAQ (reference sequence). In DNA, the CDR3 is TGTGCCAGCAGCCCAAGACTGGGGAACACCGGGGAGCTGTTTTTT. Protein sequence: CASSPRLGNTGELFF.

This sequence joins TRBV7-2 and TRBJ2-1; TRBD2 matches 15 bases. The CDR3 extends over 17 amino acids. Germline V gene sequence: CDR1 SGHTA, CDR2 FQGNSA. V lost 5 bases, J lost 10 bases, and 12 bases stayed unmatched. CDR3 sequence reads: CASSLLWTSGGAQEQFF. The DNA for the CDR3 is TGTGCCAGCAGCCTTCTATGGACTAGCGGGGGGGCCCAAGAGCAGTTCTTC.

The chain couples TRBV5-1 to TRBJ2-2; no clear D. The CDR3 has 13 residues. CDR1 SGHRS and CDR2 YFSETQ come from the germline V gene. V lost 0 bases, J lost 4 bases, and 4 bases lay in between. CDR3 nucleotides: TGCGCCAGCAGCTTGGCCTTCACCGGGGAGCTGTTTTTT. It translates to CASSLAFTGELFF. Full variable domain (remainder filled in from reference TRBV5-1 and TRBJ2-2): KAGVTQTPRYLIKTRGQQVTLSCSPISGHRSVSWYQQTPGQGLQFLFEYFSETQRNKGNFPGRFSGRQFSNSRSEMNVSTLELGDSALYLCASSLAFTGELFFGEGSRLTVL.

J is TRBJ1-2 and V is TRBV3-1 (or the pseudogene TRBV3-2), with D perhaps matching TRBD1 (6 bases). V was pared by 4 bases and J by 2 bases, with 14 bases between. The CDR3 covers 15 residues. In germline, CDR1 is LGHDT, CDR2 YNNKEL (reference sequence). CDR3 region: CASSPGTMRNYGYTF. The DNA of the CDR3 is TGTGCCAGCAGCCCAGGGACAATGAGGAACTATGGCTACACCTTC.

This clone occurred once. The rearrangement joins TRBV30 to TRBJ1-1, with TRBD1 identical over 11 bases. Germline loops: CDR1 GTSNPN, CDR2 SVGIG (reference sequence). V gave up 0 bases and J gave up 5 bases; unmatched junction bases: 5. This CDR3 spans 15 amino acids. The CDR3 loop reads CAWSVLDRGQTEAFF. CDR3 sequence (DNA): TGTGCCTGGAGTGTACTGGACAGGGGGCAAACTGAAGCTTTCTTT.

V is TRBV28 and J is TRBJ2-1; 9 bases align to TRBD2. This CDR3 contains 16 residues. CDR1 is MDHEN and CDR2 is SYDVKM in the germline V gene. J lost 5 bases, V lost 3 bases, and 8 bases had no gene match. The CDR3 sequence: CASSFRASGKNNEQFF. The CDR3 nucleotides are TGTGCCAGCAGTTTCCGGGCTAGCGGGAAGAACAATGAGCAGTTCTTC.

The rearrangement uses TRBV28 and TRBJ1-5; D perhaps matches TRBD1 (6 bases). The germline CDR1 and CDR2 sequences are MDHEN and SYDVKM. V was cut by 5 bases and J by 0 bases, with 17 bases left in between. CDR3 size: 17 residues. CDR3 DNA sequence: TGTGCCAGCAGTGGCCCAGGGGCCTGGGATAGCAATCAGCCCCAGCATTTT. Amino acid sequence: CASSGPGAWDSNQPQHF.

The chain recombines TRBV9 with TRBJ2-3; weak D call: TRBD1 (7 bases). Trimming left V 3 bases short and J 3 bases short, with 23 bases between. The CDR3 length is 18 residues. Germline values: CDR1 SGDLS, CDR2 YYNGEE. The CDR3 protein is CASSGGVYGTEATDTQYF. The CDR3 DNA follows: TGTGCCAGCAGCGGGGGGGTTTATGGGACAGAGGCGACAGATACGCAGTATTTT.

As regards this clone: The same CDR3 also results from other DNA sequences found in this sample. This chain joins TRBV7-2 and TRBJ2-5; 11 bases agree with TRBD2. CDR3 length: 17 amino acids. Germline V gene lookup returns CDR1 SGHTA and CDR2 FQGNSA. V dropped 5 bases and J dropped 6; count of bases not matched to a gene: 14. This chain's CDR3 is CASSLRPGSGRGKTQYF. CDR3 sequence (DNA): TGTGCCAGCAGCCTTAGACCTGGTAGCGGGAGGGGAAAGACCCAGTACTTC. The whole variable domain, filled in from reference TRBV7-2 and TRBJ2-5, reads GAGVSQSPSNKVTEKGKDVELRCDPISGHTALYWYRQSLGQGLEFLIYFQGNSAPDKSGLPSDRFSAERTGGSVSTLTIQRTQQEDSAVYLCASSLRPGSGRGKTQYFGPGTRLLVL.

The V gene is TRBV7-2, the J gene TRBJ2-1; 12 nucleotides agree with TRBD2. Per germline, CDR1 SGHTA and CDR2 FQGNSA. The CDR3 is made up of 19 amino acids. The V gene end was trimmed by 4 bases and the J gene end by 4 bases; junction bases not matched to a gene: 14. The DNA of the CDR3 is TGTGCCAGCAGCTCCCCGGCTAGCGGGGGGGCCTTTACTTACAATGAGCAGTTCTTC. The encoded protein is CASSSPASGGAFTYNEQFF.

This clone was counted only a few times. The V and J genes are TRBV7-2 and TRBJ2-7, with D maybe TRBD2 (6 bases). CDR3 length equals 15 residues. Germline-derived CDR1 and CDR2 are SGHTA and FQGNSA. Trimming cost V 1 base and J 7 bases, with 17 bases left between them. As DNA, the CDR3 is TGTGCCAGCAGCTTAGTACTAGCACTTGAAGGAGAGCAGTACTTC. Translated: CASSLVLALEGEQYF.